The 32 T cell receptor beta chains reported below all come from one sample, sequenced in a study of blood T cell repertoires in COVID-19. TCRdb's table, derived via immunoSEQ multiplex PCR, lists solely in-frame clones and lacks some. The profile shows tens of thousands of clones, 85% of them singletons. Sequencing was done on a sample of peripheral blood. The source is a man older than 75 with acute or convalescent COVID-19.

The rearrangement joins TRBV7-3 to TRBJ1-1; TRBD1 aligns across 7 bases. The V and J ends lost 5 bases and 1 base, in that order; junction bases with no gene match: 4. The CDR3 has 14 residues. Germline V CDR1 and CDR2: SGHTA, FQGTGA. The CDR3 loop reads CASSMTGRNTEAFF. The CDR3 bases are TGTGCCAGCAGCATGACAGGGCGGAACACTGAAGCTTTCTTT.

This clone was recorded a few times. This CDR3 is CASSISSYEQYF. CDR3 nucleotides: TGTGCCAGCAGCATATCCTCGTACGAGCAGTACTTC. This chain links TRBV13 with TRBJ2-7; D not certain. The CDR3 covers 12 residues. Trimming pared 5 bases from V and 4 bases from J, leaving 9 bases between. The germline V gene has CDR1 PRHDT and CDR2 FYEKMQ (reference sequence). The variable domain in full, completed from reference TRBV13 and TRBJ2-7, reads AAGVIQSPRHLIKEKRETATLKCYPIPRHDTVYWYQQGPGQDPQFLISFYEKMQSDKGSIPDRFSAQQFSDYHSELNMSSLELGDSALYFCASSISSYEQYFGPGTRLTVT.

The rearrangement joins TRBV7-3 to TRBJ2-1; 10 bases agree with TRBD2. With V trimmed by 5 bases and J by 16 bases, 11 bases remained unmatched. CDR3 size: 13 residues. Germline V gene sequence: CDR1 SGHTA, CDR2 FQGTGA. The CDR3 region has the DNA TGTGCCAGCAGCCCCGGACTAGCGGAACTTCTCTTCTTC. It translates to CASSPGLAELLFF. The full variable domain, with the rest looked up from reference TRBV7-3 and TRBJ2-1, is GAGVSQTPSNKVTEKGKYVELRCDPISGHTALYWYRQSLGQGPEFLIYFQGTGAADDSGLPNDRFFAVRPEGSVSTLKIQRTERGDSAVYLCASSPGLAELLFFGPGTRLTVL.

The chain uses TRBV5-6 and TRBJ2-1; 11 bases are shared with TRBD2. Germline V gene sequence: CDR1 SGHDT, CDR2 YYEEEE. The CDR3 spans 15 residues. V was clipped by 3 bases and J by 3 bases; unmatched bases: 2. The CDR3 reads CASSSGTSGYNEQFF. Written as DNA, the CDR3 is TGTGCCAGCAGCTCTGGGACTAGCGGCTACAATGAGCAGTTCTTC. Together with reference TRBV5-6 and TRBJ2-1, the CDR3 gives the full variable domain: DAGVTQSPTHLIKTRGQQVTLRCSPKSGHDTVSWYQQALGQGPQFIFQYYEEEERQRGNFPDRFSGHQFPNYSSELNVNALLLGDSALYLCASSSGTSGYNEQFFGPGTRLTVL.

The V call is TRBV5-4, the J call TRBJ2-7; 15 bases are shared with TRBD2. Germline V gives CDR1 SGHNT, CDR2 YYREEE (reference sequence). Trimming removed 4 bases from V and 2 bases from J; junction bases left unmatched: 4. The CDR3 sequence is 16 residues long. CDR3 sequence: CASSPGTSGRTYEQYF. The DNA of the CDR3 is TGTGCCAGCAGCCCCGGGACTAGCGGGAGGACCTACGAGCAGTACTTC.

The rearrangement links TRBV29-1 to TRBJ1-2; D not certain. The CDR3 has 13 residues. The germline V gene has CDR1 SQVTM and CDR2 ANQGSEA. V lost 4 bases to trimming and J lost 4 bases, with 13 bases between them. CDR3 sequence reads: CSVGGGAGYGYTF. CDR3 DNA sequence: TGCAGCGTTGGGGGAGGTGCTGGCTATGGCTACACCTTC.

This chain joins TRBV7-2 and TRBJ1-1; TRBD1 matches at 7 bases. This CDR3 has 12 amino acids. V trimming: 8 bases; J trimming: 0 bases; junction bases outside the gene matches: 0. The germline V gene encodes CDR1 SGHTA and CDR2 FQGNSA. The CDR3, as DNA: TGTGCCAGCGACAGGGTGAACACTGAAGCTTTCTTT. Translated, it gives CASDRVNTEAFF.

Only one count was recorded for this clone. J is TRBJ1-2 and V is TRBV11-2; D unclear. The V end was cut by 5 bases, the J end by 2 bases, with 9 bases between. Looked up from germline, CDR1 is SGHAT and CDR2 is FQNNGV. The CDR3 totals 13 residues. The CDR3 DNA follows: TGTGCCAGCAGCCCTACAGAGAACTATGGCTACACCTTC. As protein: CASSPTENYGYTF.

The CDR3, as DNA: TGTGCCAGCAGCTTAGGGGACAGTAGTTATATTGGCTACACCTTC. It translates to CASSLGDSSYIGYTF. The chain carries TRBV7-9 and TRBJ1-2; 7 nucleotides align to TRBD1. The CDR3 covers 15 residues. CDR1 SEHNR and CDR2 FQNEAQ come from the germline V gene (reference sequence). Trimming at V came to 1 base and at J to 7 bases, leaving 9 bases not matched to a gene.

The rearrangement links TRBV11-2 to TRBJ2-7, with 7 nucleotides matching TRBD2. The CDR3 sequence is 15 residues long. Germline values: CDR1 SGHAT, CDR2 FQNNGV. V lost 0 bases, J lost 3 bases, and 5 bases stayed unmatched. In DNA form, the CDR3 reads TGTGCCAGCAGCTTAGACGGGGGGAGCCACTACGAGCAGTACTTC. This sequence encodes CASSLDGGSHYEQYF.

The genes are TRBV11-3 and TRBJ2-2, with TRBD1 as a possible D gene (5 bases). Trimming cost V 4 bases and J 1 base, with 13 bases left between them. Germline V lookup: CDR1 SGHNT, CDR2 YENEEA. The CDR3 runs 16 residues. CDR3 protein: CASSSQGRGNTGELFF. CDR3 sequence (DNA): TGTGCCAGCAGCTCCCAGGGTAGGGGGAACACCGGGGAGCTGTTTTTT.

This rearrangement joins TRBV19 to TRBJ2-3, with 13 bases that match TRBD2. The CDR3 is 16 amino acids. Germline V lookup: CDR1 LNHDA, CDR2 SQIVND (reference sequence). Trimming cost V 4 bases and J 5 bases; bases outside gene matches: 6. The chain's CDR3 is CASSRGLAGIGDTQYF. In nucleotides, the CDR3 is TGTGCCAGTAGTAGGGGACTAGCGGGGATTGGAGATACGCAGTATTTT.

The genes are TRBV30 and TRBJ1-1; D is perhaps TRBD1 (5 bases). Trimming removed 0 bases from V and 3 bases from J, with 11 bases in between. This CDR3 comprises 14 residues. Germline V lookup: CDR1 GTSNPN, CDR2 SVGIG (reference sequence). CDR3 in DNA: TGTGCCTGGAGTGTGCGGGGGGTTTACACTGAAGCTTTCTTT. Its protein product is CAWSVRGVYTEAFF. The full variable domain, rest sourced from reference TRBV30 and TRBJ1-1, is SQTIHQWPATLVQPVGSPLSLECTVEGTSNPNLYWYRQAAGRGLQLLFYSVGIGQISSEVPQNLSASRPQDRQFILSSKKLLLSDSGFYLCAWSVRGVYTEAFFGQGTRLTVV.

This chain uses TRBV7-9 with TRBJ2-2, with 9 bases matching TRBD2. After removal of 5 bases from V and 0 bases from J, the junction contained 7 bases not matched to a gene. Germline CDR1 is SEHNR and CDR2 is FQNEAQ (reference sequence). This CDR3 contains 17 residues. For the CDR3, the DNA is TGTGCCAGCAGCCTTCCCGGGACTAGCACGAACACCGGGGAGCTGTTTTTT. As protein: CASSLPGTSTNTGELFF.

The chain employs TRBV7-6 and TRBJ2-1, with D perhaps TRBD2 (6 bases). This CDR3 is 15 amino acids long. Germline V gene lookup returns CDR1 SGHVS and CDR2 FNYEAQ. Trimming pared 5 bases from V and 4 bases from J, leaving 15 bases between. CDR3 bases: TGTGCCAGCAGCGTTAGCGGAGGGGAATACAATGAGCAGTTCTTC. This sequence encodes CASSVSGGEYNEQFF.

The CDR3 nucleotides read TGTGCCATCAGGGGACAGGGTTGGGAGACCCAGTACTTC. Encoded protein: CAIRGQGWETQYF. The rearrangement joins TRBV10-3 to TRBJ2-5, with 9 nucleotides matching TRBD1. V shed 6 bases, J shed 5 bases, and the junction held 4 bases outside the gene matches. Germline V lookup: CDR1 ENHRY, CDR2 SYGVKD. This CDR3 has 13 residues.

V gene TRBV27 combines with J gene TRBJ1-4; tentatively, D is TRBD1 (6 bases). Germline values: CDR1 MNHEY, CDR2 SMNVEV (reference sequence). This CDR3 comprises 15 residues. V lost 3 bases to trimming and J lost 5 bases, with 13 bases between them. DNA of the CDR3: TGTGCCAGCAGTTTCGGACCAGGGGCCAATGAAAAACTGTTTTTT. Translating gives CASSFGPGANEKLFF.

The chain couples TRBV4-2 to TRBJ2-3; TRBD2 might be the D (7 bases). Germline V gives CDR1 LGHNA, CDR2 YNFKEQ. Trimming took off 3 bases at V and 1 base at J, with 14 bases between the two ends. This CDR3 region has 16 residues. The CDR3 DNA follows: TGTGCCAGCAGCCATGGAGGGGGAGGGGGCACAGATACGCAGTATTTT. Amino acids: CASSHGGGGGTDTQYF.

The V call is TRBV24-1, the J call TRBJ2-1; D might be TRBD2 (6 bases). From germline, CDR1 is KGHDR and CDR2 SFDVKD. V lost 3 bases and J lost 0, with 14 bases in between. This CDR3 region has 17 residues. The chain's CDR3 is CATSDRRAGISYNEQFF. The CDR3 coding sequence is TGTGCCACCAGTGATAGAAGAGCGGGTATCTCCTACAATGAGCAGTTCTTC.

The rearrangement joins TRBV13 to TRBJ2-2, with 10 positions matching TRBD2. Germline V gene lookup returns CDR1 PRHDT and CDR2 FYEKMQ (reference sequence). This CDR3 is built from 17 residues. J gave up 4 bases and V 2 bases, and 7 bases lay outside the gene matches. CDR3 residues: CASSLTVAGGVTGELFF. The CDR3, as DNA: TGTGCCAGCAGCTTAACGGTAGCGGGAGGAGTCACCGGGGAGCTGTTTTTT.

The gene calls are TRBV7-3 and TRBJ2-4, with TRBD2 as a possible D gene (5 bases). This CDR3 has 13 residues. Germline V CDR1 and CDR2: SGHTA, FQGTGA. V was clipped by 5 bases and J by 8 bases, with 13 bases between them. The CDR3 DNA is TGTGCCAGCAGCCCGGCGGGTGGGGACATTCAGTACTTC. It is translated as CASSPAGGDIQYF.

This clone came up a few times. V and J are TRBV2 and TRBJ1-4, with TRBD1 matching over 7 bases. The CDR3 extends over 13 amino acids. With V trimmed by 10 bases and J by 8 bases, 10 bases remained unmatched. Germline V lookup: CDR1 SNHLY, CDR2 FYNNEI. The CDR3 here is CAIRDSVNEKLFF. CDR3 in DNA: TGTGCCATCCGGGACAGCGTGAACGAAAAACTGTTTTTT. Filled out from reference TRBV2 and TRBJ1-4, the complete variable domain reads EPEVTQTPSHQVTQMGQEVILRCVPISNHLYFYWYRQILGQKVEFLVSFYNNEISEKSEIFDDQFSVERPDGSNFTLKIRSTKLEDSAMYFCAIRDSVNEKLFFGSGTQLSVL.

The chain recombines TRBV6-6 with TRBJ2-1; unclear D gene. The CDR3 is made up of 13 amino acids. In germline, CDR1 is MNHNY, CDR2 SVGAGI (reference sequence). V was pared by 4 bases and J by 5 bases, with 9 bases between. This chain's CDR3 is CASSFDGDNEQFF. The CDR3, as DNA: TGTGCCAGCAGTTTCGACGGAGACAATGAGCAGTTCTTC.

This chain links TRBV21-1 with TRBJ2-1; the D segment call TRBD2 is taken from the table without a DNA check. TRBV21-1 is marked as a pseudogene. There are 17 residues in the CDR3. The CDR3 nucleotides are TGTGCCAGCAGCGCCTGGACTAGCGGGAGATCCTACAATGAGCAGTTCTTC. This sequence encodes CASSAWTSGRSYNEQFF.

The rearrangement joins TRBV5-4 to TRBJ1-1; the match to TRBD1 covers 9 bases. This CDR3 is 15 amino acids long. Germline CDR1 is SGHNT and CDR2 is YYREEE (reference sequence). V shed 1 base, J shed 5 bases, and the junction held 6 bases outside the gene matches. The CDR3 coding sequence is TGTGCCAGCAGCTTGCCGACAGGGGGTTATACTGAAGCTTTCTTT. Its translation: CASSLPTGGYTEAFF. Together with reference TRBV5-4 and TRBJ1-1, the CDR3 gives the full variable domain: ETGVTQSPTHLIKTRGQQVTLRCSSQSGHNTVSWYQQALGQGPQFIFQYYREEENGRGNFPPRFSGLQFPNYSSELNVNALELDDSALYLCASSLPTGGYTEAFFGQGTRLTVV.

The chain links TRBV3-1 (or the pseudogene TRBV3-2) to TRBJ2-1; TRBD2 matches at 11 bases. This CDR3 has 15 amino acids. The germline V gene encodes CDR1 LGHDT and CDR2 YNNKEL (reference sequence). V trimming: 6 bases; J trimming: 2 bases; junction bases outside the gene matches: 3. The CDR3 bases are TGTGCCAGCAGACTACTAGCGGGAGCCTACAATGAGCAGTTCTTC. Translation: CASRLLAGAYNEQFF.

The V and J genes are TRBV9 and TRBJ2-7; tentatively, D is TRBD1 (6 bases). The V gene's germline CDR1 is SGDLS and CDR2 YYNGEE. The CDR3 has 12 amino acids. V dropped 2 bases and J dropped 9 bases, with 12 bases sitting between them. The CDR3, as DNA: TGTGCCAGCAGCGTCCCTGGGGGCGGGCAGTACTTC. It yields the protein CASSVPGGGQYF.

The V and J genes are TRBV7-8 and TRBJ1-6; no firm D call. The CDR3 loop spans 15 amino acids. Germline assignment: CDR1 SGHVS and CDR2 FQNEAQ. V was trimmed by 2 bases and J by 2 bases, leaving 7 bases between them. CDR3 in DNA: TGTGCCAGCAGCTTAAAACAAGCCTATAATTCACCCCTCCACTTT. Encoded protein: CASSLKQAYNSPLHF.

This clone appeared a single time. The chain recombines TRBV1 with TRBJ2-5; the table calls TRBD2, which could not be checked here. TRBV1 is shown as a pseudogene. The CDR3 spans 14 residues. CDR3 coding DNA: TGCACCAGCAGCCCTTGGCCGGGGCAAGAGACCCAGTACTTC. Protein product: CTSSPWPGQETQYF.

The chain couples TRBV10-3 to TRBJ2-3, with TRBD1 identical over 11 bases. The V and J ends lost 5 bases and 6 bases, in that order; junction bases with no gene match: 10. The germline CDR1 and CDR2 sequences are ENHRY and SYGVKD. The CDR3 sequence is 16 residues long. The CDR3 nucleotides read TGTGCCATCAGTTCTAGCGGACAGGGGGCATATGATACGCAGTATTTT. Its translation is CAISSSGQGAYDTQYF.

This clone showed up just a few times. The chain combines TRBV5-8 with TRBJ2-3; D gene ambiguous. V lost 0 bases and J 1 base, leaving 9 bases between the germline ends. Germline-derived CDR1 and CDR2 are SGHTS and YDEGEE. The CDR3 extends over 15 amino acids. CDR3 nucleotides: TGTGCCAGCAGCTTGGGCCTAGATGGCACAGATACGCAGTATTTT. It encodes CASSLGLDGTDTQYF.

CDR3 DNA sequence: TGTGCCACCAGCAGAGGTTTCGGAGGAGATACGCAGTATTTT. Its protein product is CATSRGFGGDTQYF. The gene calls are TRBV15 and TRBJ2-3; TRBD2 is a possible D gene (5 bases). This CDR3 is 14 amino acids long. The germline CDR1 and CDR2 sequences are LNHNV and YYDKDF (reference sequence). V lost 1 base to trimming and J lost 5 bases, with 10 bases between them.